This entry lists 19 T cell receptor beta chains sequenced from one sample in a study of patients and donors after allogeneic stem cell transplantation. TCRdb fed the RT-PCR reads into MiXCR, producing one record per CDR3 protein. This sample has 920,000 or so distinct CDR3 sequences, with approximately 18% found just once. Sequences were obtained from blood, either unsorted or a sorted T cell fraction (not recorded which). The receptors here all came from a human donor who was either an allogeneic HSCT recipient or a stem cell or donor lymphocyte infusion donor (not recorded which). It is not recorded whose cells these are; they may come from a transplant donor.

The gene calls are TRBV6-5 and TRBJ2-3, with D perhaps TRBD2 (6 bases). The CDR3 runs to 15 residues. Germline CDR1 is MNHEY and CDR2 is SVGAGI. Deletions cut 4 bases from V and 1 base from J, with 12 bases between. Here the CDR3 reads CASSWIAERTDTQYF. As DNA, the CDR3 is TGTGCCAGCAGTTGGATAGCGGAGCGCACAGATACGCAGTATTTT.

The chain links TRBV5-1 to TRBJ2-1; 8 positions agree with TRBD2. The CDR3 is made up of 16 amino acids. Germline values: CDR1 SGHRS, CDR2 YFSETQ. Losses at the gene ends were 0 bases for V and 4 bases for J; bases not matched to a gene: 6. The DNA of the CDR3 is TGCGCCAGCAGCTTGGAACCGGGGGGGGGTTACAATGAGCAGTTCTTC. Translation gives CASSLEPGGGYNEQFF.

Here the CDR3 reads CASSRLPGERETQYF. In DNA, the CDR3 is TGTGCCAGCAGCCGCCTCCCAGGGGAGCGAGAGACCCAGTACTTC. The genes are TRBV7-2 and TRBJ2-5, with a possible D match to TRBD1 (6 bases). Trimming left V 5 bases short and J 4 bases short, with 17 bases between. This CDR3 is built from 15 residues. Germline-derived CDR1 and CDR2 are SGHTA and FQGNSA.

This clonotype was recorded a few times. The genes are TRBV5-1 and TRBJ2-1, with 9 positions matching TRBD1. The junction had 9 bases not matched to a gene; V was cut back by 4 bases and J by 10 bases. CDR1 and CDR2 (germline): SGHRS, YFSETQ. This CDR3 is 14 amino acids long. The CDR3 nucleotides are TGCGCCAGCAGCCCGGACAGGGGAGCGAGAGAGCAGTTCTTC. It specifies CASSPDRGAREQFF.

V usage is TRBV10-3 and J usage is TRBJ2-3; 7 nucleotides agree with TRBD2. After removal of 2 bases from V and 12 bases from J, the junction contained 11 bases not matched to a gene. CDR3 length: 14 amino acids. The germline V gene encodes CDR1 ENHRY and CDR2 SYGVKD. CDR3 amino acids: CAISEPGTGGLQYF. DNA of the CDR3: TGTGCCATCAGTGAGCCGGGGACGGGAGGTTTACAGTATTTT.

This chain connects TRBV5-4 to TRBJ2-6; D ambiguous. The CDR3 is made up of 16 amino acids. Deletions cut 3 bases from V and 0 bases from J, with 10 bases between. CDR1 and CDR2 (germline): SGHNT, YYREEE (reference sequence). This chain's CDR3 is CASSYGPDSGANVLTF. In DNA, the CDR3 is TGTGCCAGCAGCTATGGACCGGACTCTGGGGCCAACGTCCTGACTTTC.

This clonotype showed up just a few times. The chain has TRBV5-1 and TRBJ2-7; D gene ambiguous. The CDR3 runs to 11 residues. V lost 6 bases and J lost 5, with 9 bases in between. Germline CDR1 and CDR2: SGHRS and YFSETQ. The CDR3 is CASMGSNEQYF. Here the CDR3 DNA reads TGCGCCAGCATGGGGTCCAACGAGCAGTACTTC.

The chain has TRBV7-8 and TRBJ1-3; no firm D call. The CDR3 spans 16 residues. V was pared by 5 bases and J by 4 bases, with 18 bases between. Per germline, CDR1 SGHVS and CDR2 FQNEAQ. DNA of the CDR3: TGTGCCAGCAGCCCGGTCCGGACCCGTACGGGAAACACCATATATTTT. This sequence encodes CASSPVRTRTGNTIYF.

This sequence joins TRBV4-3 and TRBJ2-2; D may be TRBD1 (5 bases). Germline V lookup: CDR1 LGHNA, CDR2 YSLEER. V was pared by 5 bases and J by 6 bases, with 22 bases between. This CDR3 is built from 17 residues. CDR3 nucleotides: TGCGCCAGCAGCTCGGCGGCGAAGAAGGGGTTTTCCGGGGAGCTGTTTTTT. Translating gives CASSSAAKKGFSGELFF.

There are a few counts of this clonotype. CDR3 amino acids: CASSRTGAQYEQYF. In nucleotides, the CDR3 is TGTGCCAGCAGCCGTACAGGAGCCCAATACGAGCAGTACTTC. V is TRBV12-3 or TRBV12-4 and J is TRBJ2-7; D perhaps matches TRBD1 (5 bases). V was pared by 6 bases and J by 4 bases, with 16 bases between. The CDR3 extends over 14 amino acids.

The V call is TRBV7-8, the J call TRBJ2-5; D may be TRBD1 (6 bases). Germline V gene data show CDR1 as SGHVS and CDR2 as FQNEAQ. V was trimmed by 5 bases and J by 4 bases, leaving 23 bases between them. This CDR3 comprises 17 residues. The CDR3 nucleotides read TGTGCCAGCAGCGTTACGGTCCAACAGGGTCGCGGAGAGACCCAGTACTTC. It is translated as CASSVTVQQGRGETQYF.

The chain combines TRBV7-9 with TRBJ2-7; D call uncertain. V was clipped by 6 bases and J by 4 bases, with 13 bases between them. The CDR3 totals 13 residues. CDR1 is SEHNR, CDR2 FQNEAQ, per germline (reference sequence). This CDR3 is CASSGRGRYEQYF. For the CDR3, the DNA is TGTGCCAGCAGTGGTCGAGGAAGATACGAGCAGTACTTC.

The V and J genes are TRBV10-2 and TRBJ2-7; 8 nucleotides line up with TRBD1. The V gene's germline CDR1 is WSHSY and CDR2 SAAADI. The J segment lost 7 bases and the V segment lost 2 bases, leaving 10 bases of the junction unmatched. CDR3 length equals 15 residues. The CDR3 sequence is CASSEIDRGWGEQYF. The CDR3, as DNA: TGCGCCAGCAGTGAGATCGACAGGGGTTGGGGTGAGCAGTACTTC.

The chain couples TRBV3-1 to TRBJ2-3; 12 bases align to TRBD2. J was trimmed by 4 bases and V by 1 base; bases with no gene match: 6. CDR3 length: 17 residues. Germline-derived CDR1 and CDR2 are LGHDT and YNNKEL (reference sequence). CDR3 in amino acids: CASSQGLAGGRSDTQYF. CDR3 nucleotides: TGTGCCAGCAGCCAAGGCCTAGCGGGGGGGCGTTCAGATACGCAGTATTTT.

A few counts support this clonotype. This chain links TRBV20-1 with TRBJ2-5; the match to TRBD1 covers 7 bases. Germline lookup yields CDR1 DFQATT and CDR2 SNEGSKA (reference sequence). The CDR3 totals 15 residues. With V trimmed by 4 bases and J by 5 bases, 13 bases remained unmatched. CDR3 amino acids: CSATSTGQHSETQYF. In nucleotides, the CDR3 is TGCAGTGCTACCTCTACGGGACAGCATTCGGAGACCCAGTACTTC.

This clonotype was recorded at least ten times. The V call is TRBV10-3, the J call TRBJ1-2, with 11 nucleotides matching TRBD1. Germline-derived CDR1 and CDR2 are ENHRY and SYGVKD. The CDR3 runs to 15 residues. J was trimmed by 3 bases and V by 8 bases; bases with no gene match: 8. The CDR3 DNA sequence: TGTGCCATCTCTTCGGGGACAGGGGGTCACTATGGCTACACCTTC. This translates into CAISSGTGGHYGYTF.

V and J are TRBV24-1 and TRBJ2-5; D perhaps matches TRBD1 (6 bases). The CDR3 is 16 residues long. Germline lookup yields CDR1 KGHDR and CDR2 SFDVKD. Trimming pared 2 bases from V and 2 bases from J, leaving 14 bases between. For the CDR3, the DNA is TGTGCCACCAGTGATTCGCGCAGGGGTGGACAAGAGACCCAGTACTTC. Translated: CATSDSRRGGQETQYF.

The chain links TRBV20-1 to TRBJ1-5; D might be TRBD1 (5 bases). The length of the CDR3 is 14 residues. CDR1 is DFQATT and CDR2 is SNEGSKA in the germline V gene (reference sequence). V was shortened by 1 base and J by 6 bases, with 13 bases between the two germline ends. CDR3 sequence (DNA): TGCAGTGCTAGAGGTGTAGGGGTTGGTCAGCCCCAGCATTTT. Protein product: CSARGVGVGQPQHF.

Remarks on this clonotype: A read error is possible here, since a much larger clone lies one base away. The chain couples TRBV6-5 to TRBJ2-7, with D tentatively TRBD2 (6 bases). Germline loops: CDR1 MNHEY, CDR2 SVGAGI. The CDR3 spans 14 residues. The CDR3 DNA sequence: TGTGCCAGGAGTTTCTCGGGAGACCTCTACGAGCAGTACTTC. This translates into CARSFSGDLYEQYF.